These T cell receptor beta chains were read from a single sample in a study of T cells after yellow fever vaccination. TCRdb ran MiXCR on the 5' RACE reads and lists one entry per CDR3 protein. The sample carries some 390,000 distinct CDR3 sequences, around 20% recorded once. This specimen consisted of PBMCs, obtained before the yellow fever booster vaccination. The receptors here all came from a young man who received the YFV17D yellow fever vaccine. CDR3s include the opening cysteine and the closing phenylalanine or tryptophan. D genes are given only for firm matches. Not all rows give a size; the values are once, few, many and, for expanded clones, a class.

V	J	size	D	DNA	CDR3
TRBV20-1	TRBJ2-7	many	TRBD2	TGCAGTGCCCTAGCGGGGGGGAGCTCCTACGAGCAGTACTTC	CSALAGGSSYEQYF
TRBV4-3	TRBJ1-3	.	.	TGCGCCAGCAGCCAAGATCGGGCCAGGAACACCATATATTTT	CASSQDRARNTIYF
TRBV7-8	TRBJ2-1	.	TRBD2	TGTGCCAGCAGCTTTAGCGGGGGTAGTGAGCAGTTCTTC	CASSFSGGSEQFF
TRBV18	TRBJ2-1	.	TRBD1	TGTGCCAGCTCACCGCTAAGGACAGGGGAGAATGAGCAGTTCTTC	CASSPLRTGENEQFF
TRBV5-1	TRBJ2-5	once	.	TGCGCCAGCACTCTATTAGGGTCCCAAGAGACCCAGTACTTC	CASTLLGSQETQYF
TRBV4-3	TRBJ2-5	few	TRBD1	TGCGCCAGCAGCCAAGATCCCCAGGACAGGGGATCGGAGACCCAGTACTTC	CASSQDPQDRGSETQYF
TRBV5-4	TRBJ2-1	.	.	TGTGCCAGCAGCTTGGCTTCTAGAGACGGTGAGCAGTTCTTC	CASSLASRDGEQFF
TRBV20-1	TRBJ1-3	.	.	TGCAGTGCTAGTCCCGCAGGGGGAAACACCATATATTTT	CSASPAGGNTIYF
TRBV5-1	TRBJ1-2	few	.	TGCGCCAGCAGCTTGGAGTCAGCCAACTATGGCTACACCTTC	CASSLESANYGYTF
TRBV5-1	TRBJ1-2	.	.	TGCGCCAGCAGCTTGGAGGGGCTGATCTATGGCTACACCTTC	CASSLEGLIYGYTF
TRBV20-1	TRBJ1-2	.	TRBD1	TGCAGTGCTAGGAGGGACAGCTATGGCTACACCTTC	CSARRDSYGYTF
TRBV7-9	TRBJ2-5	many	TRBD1	TGTGCCAGCACACCGGGACAGGGCTTTGTTCGGCGGGAGACCCAGTACTTC	CASTPGQGFVRRETQYF
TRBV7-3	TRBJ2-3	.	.	TGTGCCAGCAGCTTGAGGGGCCACAGGGTGTCCGCAGATACGCAGTATTTT	CASSLRGHRVSADTQYF
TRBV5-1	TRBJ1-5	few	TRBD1	TGCGCCAGCAGCGAACAGGGGGCCGGTCAGCCCCAGCATTTT	CASSEQGAGQPQHF
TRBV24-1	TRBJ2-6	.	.	TGTGCCACCAGGCAGGGCCTCTTGGGGGCCAACGTCCTGACTTTC	CATRQGLLGANVLTF
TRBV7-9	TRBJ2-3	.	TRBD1	TGTGCCAGCAGCTTAGTACAGGGGGCGCGTGGAGATACGCAGTATTTT	CASSLVQGARGDTQYF
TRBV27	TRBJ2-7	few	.	TGTGCCAGCAGTTTATCGTACCAGGGGTGGGAGCAGTACTTC	CASSLSYQGWEQYF
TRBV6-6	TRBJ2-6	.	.	TGTGCCAGCAGCCCCTCCGGGAGAACTGGGGCCAACGTCCTGACTTTC	CASSPSGRTGANVLTF
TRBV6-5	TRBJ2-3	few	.	TGTGCCAGCAGTTACTCGACGTTGGGGGCGGGAGATACGCAGTATTTT	CASSYSTLGAGDTQYF
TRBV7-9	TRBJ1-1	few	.	TGTGCCAGCAGTTATCTAAGGGGTCGCGGTGAAGCTTTCTTT	CASSYLRGRGEAFF
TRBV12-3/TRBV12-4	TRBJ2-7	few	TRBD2	TGTGCCACCCTTTCATTAGCGGGGGGGGACGAGCAGTACTTC	CATLSLAGGDEQYF
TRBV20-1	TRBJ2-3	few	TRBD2	TGCAGTGCTAGTGAGCTGGGGGGGGGTACGCAGTATTTT	CSASELGGGTQYF
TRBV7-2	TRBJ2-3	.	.	TGTGCCAGCAGAGGTGGGACCTCACTACTCACAGATACGCAGTATTTT	CASRGGTSLLTDTQYF
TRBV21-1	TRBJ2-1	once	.	TGTGCCAGCAGCCTCCGGGACCGGAACAATGAGCAGTTCTTC	CASSLRDRNNEQFF
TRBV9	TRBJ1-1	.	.	TGTGCCAGCAGCGTAGCGGTGAACACTGAAGCTTTCTTT	CASSVAVNTEAFF
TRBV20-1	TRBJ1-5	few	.	TGCAGTGCCCGATCGGCGGGTCAGCCCCAGCATTTT	CSARSAGQPQHF
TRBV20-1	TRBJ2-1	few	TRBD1	TGCAGTGCTAGATCCCTCCGGGGAAGGGGGCTCAATGAGCAGTTCTTC	CSARSLRGRGLNEQFF
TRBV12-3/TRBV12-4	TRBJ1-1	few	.	TGTGCCAGCCATTTGGACGTAAACACTGAAGCTTTCTTT	CASHLDVNTEAFF
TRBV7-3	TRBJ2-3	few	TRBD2	TGTGCCAGCAGCTTAATAGCGGGGGGGCGAGATACGCAGTATTTT	CASSLIAGGRDTQYF
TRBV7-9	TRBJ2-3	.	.	TGTGCCAGCGGGGGCACCTTCGGCACAGATACGCAGTATTTT	CASGGTFGTDTQYF
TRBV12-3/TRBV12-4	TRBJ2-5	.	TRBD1	TGTGCCAGCAGTTTAGAGGGGGCCGGGGACAGGAGAGAGACCCAGTACTTC	CASSLEGAGDRRETQYF
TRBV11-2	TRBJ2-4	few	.	TGTGCCAGCAGCGATCGGGCTGGAGCCAAAAACATTCAGTACTTC	CASSDRAGAKNIQYF
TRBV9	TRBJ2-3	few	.	TGTGCCAGCAGTACTAGCCCCAACACAGATACGCAGTATTTT	CASSTSPNTDTQYF
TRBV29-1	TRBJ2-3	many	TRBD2	TGCAGCGTTGCCGGAGAAGCGGGGCCCCCAGATACGCAGTATTTT	CSVAGEAGPPDTQYF
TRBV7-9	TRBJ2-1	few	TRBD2	TGTGCCAGCAGCCCCGGACTAGCGGGTAATGAGCAGTTCTTC	CASSPGLAGNEQFF
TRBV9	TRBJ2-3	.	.	TGTGCCAGCAGTAACCTTAGAATACGTGGCGCAGATACGCAGTATTTT	CASSNLRIRGADTQYF
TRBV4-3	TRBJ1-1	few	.	TGCGCCAGCAGCCTCCGGGAAGGGTACACTGAAGCTTTCTTT	CASSLREGYTEAFF
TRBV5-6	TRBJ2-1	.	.	TGTGCCAGCAGCTTGCCTAGCGCGGTGAATGAGCAGTTCTTC	CASSLPSAVNEQFF
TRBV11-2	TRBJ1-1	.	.	TGTGCCAGCAGCTTAGCAGGGGAATTAGGTGAAGCTTTCTTT	CASSLAGELGEAFF
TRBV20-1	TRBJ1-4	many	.	TGCAGTGCTAGAAGGTATCTGAATGAAAAACTGTTTTTT	CSARRYLNEKLFF
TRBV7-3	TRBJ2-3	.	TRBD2	TGTGCCAGCAGCTTAAGGCTAGCGGGTGGGGACACAGATACGCAGTATTTT	CASSLRLAGGDTDTQYF
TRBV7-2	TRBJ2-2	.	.	TGTGCCAGCAGCTTAGCGGCCCCCAATCCCACCGGGGAGCTGTTTTTT	CASSLAAPNPTGELFF
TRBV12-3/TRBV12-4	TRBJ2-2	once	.	TGTGCCAGCTGTGATGGAGGGACCGGGGAGCTGTTTTTT	CASCDGGTGELFF
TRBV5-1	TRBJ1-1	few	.	TGCGCCAGCAGCTTAGGAGATATTGCCCCTGAAGCTTTCTTT	CASSLGDIAPEAFF
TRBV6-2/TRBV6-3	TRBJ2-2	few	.	TGTGCCAGCAGTCGCCGACCAGGGGTTACCGGGGAGCTGTTTTTT	CASSRRPGVTGELFF
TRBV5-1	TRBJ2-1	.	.	TGCGCCAGCAGCTTGAATTCCGGGTACAACAATGAGCAGTTCTTC	CASSLNSGYNNEQFF
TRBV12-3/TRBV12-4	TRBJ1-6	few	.	TGTGCCAGCAGTTTCAGGGGAGAGACCTATAATTCACCCCTCCACTTT	CASSFRGETYNSPLHF
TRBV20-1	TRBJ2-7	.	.	TGCAGTGCTAGTACTTTAGATACCTACGAGCAGTACTTC	CSASTLDTYEQYF
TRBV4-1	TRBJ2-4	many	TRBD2	TGCGCCAGCAGTCTCGGACTAGCGGGGGGGCGGGCCAAAAACATTCAGTACTTC	CASSLGLAGGRAKNIQYF